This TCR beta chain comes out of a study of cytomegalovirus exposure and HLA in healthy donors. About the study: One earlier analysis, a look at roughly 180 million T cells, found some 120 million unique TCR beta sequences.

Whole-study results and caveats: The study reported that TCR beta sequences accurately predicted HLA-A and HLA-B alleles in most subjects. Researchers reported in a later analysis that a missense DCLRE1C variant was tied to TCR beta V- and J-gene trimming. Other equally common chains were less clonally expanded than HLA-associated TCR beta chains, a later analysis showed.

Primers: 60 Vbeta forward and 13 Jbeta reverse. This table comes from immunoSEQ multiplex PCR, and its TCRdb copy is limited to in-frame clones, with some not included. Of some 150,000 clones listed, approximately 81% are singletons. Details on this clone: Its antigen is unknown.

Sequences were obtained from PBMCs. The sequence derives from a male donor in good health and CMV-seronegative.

CDR3 sequence reads: CASSPGVGELFF. CDR3 coding DNA: TGTGCCAGCAGCCCCGGGGTGGGGGAGCTGTTTTTT. J is TRBJ2-2 and V is TRBV7-9; maybe TRBD2 (5 bases). The germline CDR1 and CDR2 sequences are SEHNR and FQNEAQ (reference sequence). There are 12 residues in the CDR3. Deletions cut 5 bases from V and 8 bases from J, with 9 bases between.